These T cell receptor beta chains were read from a single sample in a study of molecular identifiers for immune sequencing clone quantification. Each CDR3 protein gets one entry after TCRdb re-called the PCR reads with MiXCR. The repertoire consists of approximately 680,000 distinct CDR3 sequences, with about 25% occurring once and the leading ten covering roughly 0.83%. What was sequenced was naive CD8+ T cells from blood, with Jurkat cell RNA spiked in. The receptors stem from a human donor in good health. Some libraries in this study had Jurkat cell RNA spiked in. Both conserved end residues are part of each CDR3. A D gene is named only where the DNA matches it firmly. Only part of the rows carry a size: once, few, many, or a class if the clone is expanded.

V,size,D,J,DNA,CDR3
TRBV20-1,many,TRBD2,TRBJ2-7,TGCAGTGCTAGGGGGACTACTCCCTACGAGCAGTACTTC,CSARGTTPYEQYF
TRBV5-4,NA,NA,TRBJ2-7,TGTGCCAGCAGCTTGACAGGCTACCTCTACTACGAGCAGTACTTC,CASSLTGYLYYEQYF
TRBV14,many,NA,TRBJ2-5,TGTGCCAGCAGCGCCACCGGGTTCCAAGAGACCCAGTACTTC,CASSATGFQETQYF
TRBV28,many,NA,TRBJ2-3,TGTGCCAGCAGTTTATACCACCGGGGTCGACATACAGATACGCAGTATTTT,CASSLYHRGRHTDTQYF
TRBV7-2,many,TRBD2,TRBJ2-7,TGTGCCAGCAGCTTACTAGGCGGGGGACTTTACGAGCAGTACTTC,CASSLLGGGLYEQYF
TRBV29-1,many,NA,TRBJ1-1,TGCAGCGTTGTGGGCGCAGGTGAAGCTTTCTTT,CSVVGAGEAFF
TRBV3-1,NA,NA,TRBJ1-4,TGTGCCCGCAGCCAAGATCCAGGCCGGGGAGAAAAACTGTTTTTT,CARSQDPGRGEKLFF
TRBV30,many,NA,TRBJ2-3,TGTGCCTGGAGTTTTGTGACCACAGATACGCAGTATTTT,CAWSFVTTDTQYF
TRBV7-9,many,NA,TRBJ2-7,TGTGCCACCCTCGGTGCCTACGAGCAGTACTTC,CATLGAYEQYF
TRBV7-9,few,NA,TRBJ1-1,TGTGCCAGCAGCCACACCCCCGAGGGTTCGAACACTGAAGCTTTCTTT,CASSHTPEGSNTEAFF
TRBV29-1,many,TRBD2,TRBJ2-3,TGCAGCGTTGAAGGTCGGCTAGCGGGCTTGACAGATACGCAGTATTTT,CSVEGRLAGLTDTQYF
TRBV19,NA,NA,TRBJ2-2,TGTGCCAGTAGTATGACCCCGGTGGAGGAGCTGTTTTTT,CASSMTPVEELFF
TRBV4-3,few,NA,TRBJ2-3,TGCGCCAGCAGCCAGGCCACGGGGGCTATCACAGATACGCAGTATTTT,CASSQATGAITDTQYF
TRBV29-1,many,NA,TRBJ2-3,TGCAGCGTTACAGGGGAGGTTTTCGCAGATACGCAGTATTTT,CSVTGEVFADTQYF
TRBV4-1,NA,NA,TRBJ2-7,TGCGCCAGCAGCCAAGATCAGGGCGGGAACTCCTACGAGCAGTACTTC,CASSQDQGGNSYEQYF
TRBV4-3,NA,NA,TRBJ1-1,TGCGCCAGCAGCCAAGACCAGGACGATGACACTGAAGCTTTCTTT,CASSQDQDDDTEAFF
TRBV27,NA,NA,TRBJ2-3,TGTGCCAGCAGTTTATTGGCCGGAAAAGGCACAGATACGCAGTATTTT,CASSLLAGKGTDTQYF
TRBV4-1,NA,TRBD1,TRBJ2-1,TGCGCCAGCAGCCCCAGGACAGGCCCCTACAATGAGCAGTTCTTC,CASSPRTGPYNEQFF
TRBV25-1,few,TRBD1,TRBJ2-3,TGTGCCAGCAGTGAATGGGGACAGGGGGCAGATACGCAGTATTTT,CASSEWGQGADTQYF
TRBV4-2,few,TRBD1,TRBJ2-1,TGTGCCAGCAGCCAAGTTGGGCAGGGGGCGTCCAATGAGCAGTTCTTC,CASSQVGQGASNEQFF
TRBV3-1,few,NA,TRBJ2-5,TGTGCCAGCAGATATAAGTACCAAGAGACCCAGTACTTC,CASRYKYQETQYF
TRBV7-9,NA,NA,TRBJ2-1,TGTGCCAGCAGCTTAAGGTCAGGAGATGAAACTAGCCGATCCTACCTTTATGGCAATGAGCAGTTCTTC,CASSLRSGDETSRSYLYGNEQFF
TRBV4-1,NA,NA,TRBJ2-3,TGCGCCAGCAGCCAAGAAAACACCATCACAGATACGCAGTATTTT,CASSQENTITDTQYF
TRBV29-1,many,TRBD2,TRBJ2-2,TGCAGCGTTGAACTCGATATTGAGACTAGCGGGATCTTGGACACCGGGGAGCTGTTTTTT,CSVELDIETSGILDTGELFF
TRBV14,few,NA,TRBJ2-1,TGTGCCAGCAGCCAAGAGGTTTTTGAGCGCGTAAACAATGAGCAGTTCTTC,CASSQEVFERVNNEQFF
TRBV2,many,NA,TRBJ1-5,TGTGCCAGCAAAGGACATACTAGCAATCAGCCCCAGCATTTT,CASKGHTSNQPQHF
TRBV10-2,few,TRBD2,TRBJ2-5,TGCGCCAGCACCCGAACTAGCGGGGGGGAAGAGACCCAGTACTTC,CASTRTSGGEETQYF
TRBV2,few,TRBD1,TRBJ2-7,TGTGCCAGCAGTGAAGGAGGGACAGGCGGCACTTACTTC,CASSEGGTGGTYF
TRBV19,NA,NA,TRBJ1-5,TGTGCCAGCAACCTTGGCAATCGGCCCCAGCATTTT,CASNLGNRPQHF
TRBV4-1,many,NA,TRBJ1-5,TGCGCCAGCAGCCAAGATCGTGGGGCAAATCAGCCCCAGCATTTT,CASSQDRGANQPQHF
TRBV9,few,NA,TRBJ2-7,TGTGCCAGCAGCGTGGAAACAGGGATCTCCTACGAGCAGTACTTC,CASSVETGISYEQYF
TRBV7-2,NA,NA,TRBJ1-2,TGTGCCAGCAGTACCCAAGTCGGCGGCGGCTATGGCTACACCTTC,CASSTQVGGGYGYTF
TRBV28,many,NA,TRBJ1-3,TGTGCCAGCAGTTTAAGGGGGGATGGAAACACCATATATTTT,CASSLRGDGNTIYF
TRBV7-3,NA,TRBD2,TRBJ2-3,TGTGCCAGCAGCTTAGGGCCTAGCGGACGCACAGATACGCAGTATTTT,CASSLGPSGRTDTQYF
TRBV5-6,few,NA,TRBJ2-7,TGTGCCAGCAGCCCTGCGGGGGCCGGCTACGAGCAGTACTTC,CASSPAGAGYEQYF
TRBV7-6,many,TRBD2,TRBJ2-1,TGTGCCAGCAGCCCTAGACTAGCGGGAGGGTCGCATGAGCAGTTCTTC,CASSPRLAGGSHEQFF
TRBV30,NA,NA,TRBJ2-1,TGTGCCTGGAGTGACGGGCAGAAGAATGAGCAGTTCTTC,CAWSDGQKNEQFF
TRBV2,NA,NA,TRBJ1-5,TGTGCCAACAGTGGGGGATTGGGGGGAAATCAGCCCCAGCATTTT,CANSGGLGGNQPQHF
TRBV27,many,NA,TRBJ2-3,TGTGCCAGCAGTTCAGGGACTTCCTACAGCACAGATACGCAGTATTTT,CASSSGTSYSTDTQYF
TRBV6-5,NA,NA,TRBJ2-7,TGTGCCAGCAGTGGTCGAGGTCTAGACGAGCAGTACTTC,CASSGRGLDEQYF
TRBV28,few,NA,TRBJ2-1,TGTGCCAGCAGCCCCCATAGGGTAGAGCAGTTCTTC,CASSPHRVEQFF
TRBV28,many,NA,TRBJ2-5,TGTGCCAGCAACCTCCTCGGAGTAGAGACCCAGTACTTC,CASNLLGVETQYF
TRBV6-5,many,NA,TRBJ1-1,TGTGCCAGCAGTCCCACAGGGAACACTGAAGCTTTCTTT,CASSPTGNTEAFF
TRBV11-2,once,NA,TRBJ2-2,TGTGCCAGCAGCTCTACGACAGGCAGTGGATACGGGGAGCTGTTTTTT,CASSSTTGSGYGELFF
TRBV9,NA,TRBD2,TRBJ2-5,TGTGCCAGCACAGAGGGGCTAGCGGGAGCTGGGGAGACCCAGTACTTC,CASTEGLAGAGETQYF
TRBV10-3,few,TRBD2,TRBJ2-7,TGTGCCATCAGTTGGGCTAGCGGAGACTACGAGCAGTACTTC,CAISWASGDYEQYF
TRBV28,many,NA,TRBJ2-4,TGTGCCAGCAGGCGAAGGTGGACAGATAACATTCAGTACTTC,CASRRRWTDNIQYF
TRBV6-5,few,NA,TRBJ1-4,TGTGCCAGCAGTTACCCGAACAGGGCAACTAATGAAAAACTGTTTTTT,CASSYPNRATNEKLFF
TRBV20-1,many,NA,TRBJ2-7,TGCAGTGCTCCGCCCTTTGGGCCGGGACATGGGGAGAACGAGCAGTACTTC,CSAPPFGPGHGENEQYF
TRBV30,many,NA,TRBJ2-2,TGTGCCTGGAGTCTTCGGGCGGTTCGCACCGGGGAGCTGTTTTTT,CAWSLRAVRTGELFF
TRBV19,NA,NA,TRBJ2-7,TGTGCCAGTAGTATCGGGGTCGGTTCCTACGAGCAGTACTTC,CASSIGVGSYEQYF
TRBV27,few,TRBD1,TRBJ2-7,TGTGCCAGCAGTCAAGGGACAGACCCTTTCGAGCAGTACTTC,CASSQGTDPFEQYF
TRBV4-3,NA,NA,TRBJ1-1,TGCGCCAGCAGCCTTGGGGGAAGTACTGAAGGTTTCTTT,CASSLGGSTEGFF
TRBV5-1,many,TRBD2,TRBJ2-4,TGCGCCAGCAGCTTTTGGGGGACTAGCGGAAAAAACATTCAGTACTTC,CASSFWGTSGKNIQYF
TRBV5-1,few,TRBD2,TRBJ2-7,TGTGCCAGTAGTTCCGGGACTAACAGCTACGAGCAGTACTTC,CASSSGTNSYEQYF